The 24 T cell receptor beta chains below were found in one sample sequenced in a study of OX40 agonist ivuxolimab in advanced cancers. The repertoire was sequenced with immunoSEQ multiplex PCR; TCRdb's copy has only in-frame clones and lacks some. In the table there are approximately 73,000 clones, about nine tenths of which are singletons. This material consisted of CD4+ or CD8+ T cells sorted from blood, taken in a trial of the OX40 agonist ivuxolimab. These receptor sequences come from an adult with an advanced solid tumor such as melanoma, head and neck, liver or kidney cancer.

The CDR3 DNA is TGTGCCAGCAGCGCCGGGACGAACTATGGCTACACCTTC. The encoded protein is CASSAGTNYGYTF. This rearrangement joins TRBV9 to TRBJ1-2, with a tentative D call TRBD1 (5 bases). CDR3 length: 13 residues. CDR1 and CDR2 from the germline V gene are SGDLS and YYNGEE. The ends were cut back, 3 bases at V and 2 bases at J, with 8 bases in the middle.

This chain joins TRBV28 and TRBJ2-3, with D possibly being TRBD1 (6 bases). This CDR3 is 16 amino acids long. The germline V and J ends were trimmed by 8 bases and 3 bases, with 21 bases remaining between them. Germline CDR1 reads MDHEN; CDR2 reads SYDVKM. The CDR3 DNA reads TGTGCCAGCGGATACCCGGACAGAGAAACTACAGATACGCAGTATTTT. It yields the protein CASGYPDRETTDTQYF.

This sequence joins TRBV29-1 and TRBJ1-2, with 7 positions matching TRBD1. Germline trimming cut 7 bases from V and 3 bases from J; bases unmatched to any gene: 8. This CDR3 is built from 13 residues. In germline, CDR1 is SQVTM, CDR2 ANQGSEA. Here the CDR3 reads CSAPTGRDYGYTF. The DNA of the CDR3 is TGCAGCGCCCCGACAGGGCGGGACTATGGCTACACCTTC.

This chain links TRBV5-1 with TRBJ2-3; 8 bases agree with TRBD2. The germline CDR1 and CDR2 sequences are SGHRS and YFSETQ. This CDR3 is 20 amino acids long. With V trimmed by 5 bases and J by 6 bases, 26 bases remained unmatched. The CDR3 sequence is CASSSTIRRGGPDGMDTQYF. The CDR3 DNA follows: TGCGCCAGCAGTTCGACTATTCGCCGCGGGGGGCCCGATGGGATGGATACGCAGTATTTT.

CDR3 coding DNA: TGCGCCAGCAGCTTCGGGACAGGGGGCCCCCCCTACGAGCAGTACTTC. Translated: CASSFGTGGPPYEQYF. The chain is built from TRBV5-1 and TRBJ2-7; TRBD1 matches at 12 bases. The ends lost 2 bases at V and 2 bases at J; junction bases unmatched: 5. CDR1 is SGHRS and CDR2 is YFSETQ in the germline V gene. The CDR3 covers 16 residues. The variable domain in full, completed from reference TRBV5-1 and TRBJ2-7, reads KAGVTQTPRYLIKTRGQQVTLSCSPISGHRSVSWYQQTPGQGLQFLFEYFSETQRNKGNFPGRFSGRQFSNSRSEMNVSTLELGDSALYLCASSFGTGGPPYEQYFGPGTRLTVT.

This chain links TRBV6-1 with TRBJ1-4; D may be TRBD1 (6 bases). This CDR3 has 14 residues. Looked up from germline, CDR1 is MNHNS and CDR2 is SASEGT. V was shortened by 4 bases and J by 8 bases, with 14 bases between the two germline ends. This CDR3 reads CASSASTGPEKLFF. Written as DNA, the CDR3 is TGTGCCAGCAGTGCGTCCACAGGGCCAGAAAAACTGTTTTTT.

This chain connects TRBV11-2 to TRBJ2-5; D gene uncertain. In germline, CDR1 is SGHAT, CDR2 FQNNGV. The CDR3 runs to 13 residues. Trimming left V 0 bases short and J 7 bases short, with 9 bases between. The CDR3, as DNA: TGTGCCAGCAGCTTAGACCCGCACGGGACCCAGTACTTC. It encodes CASSLDPHGTQYF. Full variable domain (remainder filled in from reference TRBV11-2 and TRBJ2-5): EAGVAQSPRYKIIEKRQSVAFWCNPISGHATLYWYQQILGQGPKLLIQFQNNGVVDDSQLPKDRFSAERLKGVDSTLKIQPAKLEDSAVYLCASSLDPHGTQYFGPGTRLLVL.

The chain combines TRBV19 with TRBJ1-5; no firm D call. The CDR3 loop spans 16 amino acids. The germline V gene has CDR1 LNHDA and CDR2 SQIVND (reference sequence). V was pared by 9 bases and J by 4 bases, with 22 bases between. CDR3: CASPLTGTRGNQPQHF. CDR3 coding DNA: TGTGCCAGCCCACTTACTGGAACCCGAGGGAATCAGCCCCAGCATTTT.

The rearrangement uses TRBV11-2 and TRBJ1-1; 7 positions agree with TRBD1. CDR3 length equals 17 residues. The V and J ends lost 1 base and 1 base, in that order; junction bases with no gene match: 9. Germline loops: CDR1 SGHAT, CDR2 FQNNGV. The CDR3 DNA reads TGTGCCAGCAGCTTAGGAGCCTACAGGGGTCGGAACACTGAAGCTTTCTTT. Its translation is CASSLGAYRGRNTEAFF.

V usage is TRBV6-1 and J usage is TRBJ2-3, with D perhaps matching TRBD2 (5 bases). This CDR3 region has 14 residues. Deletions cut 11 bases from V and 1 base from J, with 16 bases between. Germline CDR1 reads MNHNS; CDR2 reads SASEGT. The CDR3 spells CAASRGVGTDTQYF. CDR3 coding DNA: TGTGCCGCCAGTCGGGGTGTGGGCACAGATACGCAGTATTTT.

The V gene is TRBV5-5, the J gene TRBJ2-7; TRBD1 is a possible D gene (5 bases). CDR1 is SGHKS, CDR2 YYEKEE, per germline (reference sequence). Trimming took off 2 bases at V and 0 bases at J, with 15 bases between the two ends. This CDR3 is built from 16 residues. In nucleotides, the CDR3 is TGTGCCAGCAGCTTCCGGCTGGGGCCTAGCTCCTACGAGCAGTACTTC. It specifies CASSFRLGPSSYEQYF.

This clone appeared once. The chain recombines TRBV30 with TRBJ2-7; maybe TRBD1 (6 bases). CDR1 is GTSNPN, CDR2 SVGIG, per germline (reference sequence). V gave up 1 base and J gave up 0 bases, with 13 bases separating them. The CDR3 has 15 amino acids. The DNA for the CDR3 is TGTGCCTGGAGTGCCCCGGACAGAAACTCCTACGAGCAGTACTTC. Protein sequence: CAWSAPDRNSYEQYF.

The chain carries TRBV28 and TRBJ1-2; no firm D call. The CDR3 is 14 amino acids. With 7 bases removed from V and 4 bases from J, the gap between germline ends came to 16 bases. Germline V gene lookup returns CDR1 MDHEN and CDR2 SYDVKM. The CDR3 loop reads CASTAPQVGYGYTF. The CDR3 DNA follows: TGTGCCAGCACTGCCCCCCAGGTGGGCTATGGCTACACCTTC.

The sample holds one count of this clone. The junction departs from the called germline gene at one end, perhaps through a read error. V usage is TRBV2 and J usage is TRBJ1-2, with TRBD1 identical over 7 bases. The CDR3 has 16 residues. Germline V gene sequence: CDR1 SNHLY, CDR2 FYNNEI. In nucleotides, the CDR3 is TGTGCCAGCAGCGAAGGTGACAGGGTGACCTCCTATGGCTACACCTTC. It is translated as CASSEGDRVTSYGYTF.

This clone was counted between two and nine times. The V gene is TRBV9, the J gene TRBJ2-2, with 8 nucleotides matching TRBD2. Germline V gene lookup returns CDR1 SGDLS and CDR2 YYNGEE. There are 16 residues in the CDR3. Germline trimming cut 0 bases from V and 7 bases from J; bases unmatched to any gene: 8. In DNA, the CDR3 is TGTGCCAGCAGCGTAGGTCAAGCGGGGGCCGACGGGGAGCTGTTTTTT. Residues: CASSVGQAGADGELFF.

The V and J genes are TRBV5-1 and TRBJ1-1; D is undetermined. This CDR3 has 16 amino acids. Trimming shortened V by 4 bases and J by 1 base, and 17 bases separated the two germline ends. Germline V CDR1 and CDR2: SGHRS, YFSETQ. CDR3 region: CASSPADGLGNTEAFF. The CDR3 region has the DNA TGCGCCAGCAGCCCCGCGGACGGCCTAGGGAACACTGAAGCTTTCTTT.

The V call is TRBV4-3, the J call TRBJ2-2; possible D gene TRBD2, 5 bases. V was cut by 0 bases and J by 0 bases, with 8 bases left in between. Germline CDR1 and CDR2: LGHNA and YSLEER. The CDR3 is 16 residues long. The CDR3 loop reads CASSQDTDSNTGELFF. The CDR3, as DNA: TGCGCCAGCAGCCAAGATACGGACTCGAACACCGGGGAGCTGTTTTTT.

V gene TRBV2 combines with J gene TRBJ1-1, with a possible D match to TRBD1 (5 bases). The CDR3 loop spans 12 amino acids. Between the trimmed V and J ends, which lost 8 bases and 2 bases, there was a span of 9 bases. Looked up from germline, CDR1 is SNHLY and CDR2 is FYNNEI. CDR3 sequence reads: CASGTGNTEAFF. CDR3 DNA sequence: TGTGCCAGCGGTACAGGAAACACTGAAGCTTTCTTT. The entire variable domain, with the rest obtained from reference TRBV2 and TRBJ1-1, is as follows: EPEVTQTPSHQVTQMGQEVILRCVPISNHLYFYWYRQILGQKVEFLVSFYNNEISEKSEIFDDQFSVERPDGSNFTLKIRSTKLEDSAMYFCASGTGNTEAFFGQGTRLTVV.

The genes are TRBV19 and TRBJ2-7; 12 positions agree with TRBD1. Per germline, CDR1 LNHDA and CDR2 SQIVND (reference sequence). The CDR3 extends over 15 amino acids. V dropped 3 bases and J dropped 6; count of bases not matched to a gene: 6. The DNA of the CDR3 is TGTGCCAGTAGTATGAGGGGGACAGGGGGCGCCGAGCAGTACTTC. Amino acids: CASSMRGTGGAEQYF.

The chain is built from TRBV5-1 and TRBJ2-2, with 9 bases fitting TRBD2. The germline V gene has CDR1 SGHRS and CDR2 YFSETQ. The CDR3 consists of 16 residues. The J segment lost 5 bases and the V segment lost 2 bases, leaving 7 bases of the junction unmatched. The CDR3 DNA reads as TGCGCCAGCAGCTTTGCGGGGGGGCGACAAACCGGGGAGCTGTTTTTT. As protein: CASSFAGGRQTGELFF.

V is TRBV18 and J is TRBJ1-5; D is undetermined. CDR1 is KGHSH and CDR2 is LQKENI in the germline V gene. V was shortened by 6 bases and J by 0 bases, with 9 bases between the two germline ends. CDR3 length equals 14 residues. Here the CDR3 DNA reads TGTGCCAGCTCTGAGCAGAATAGCAATCAGCCCCAGCATTTT. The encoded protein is CASSEQNSNQPQHF.

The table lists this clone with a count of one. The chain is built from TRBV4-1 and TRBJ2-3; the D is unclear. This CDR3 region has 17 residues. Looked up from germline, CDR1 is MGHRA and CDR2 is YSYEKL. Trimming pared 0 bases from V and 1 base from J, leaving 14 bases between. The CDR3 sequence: CASSQEGSRYGTDTQYF. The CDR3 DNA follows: TGCGCCAGCAGCCAAGAAGGCTCTAGGTACGGCACAGATACGCAGTATTTT.

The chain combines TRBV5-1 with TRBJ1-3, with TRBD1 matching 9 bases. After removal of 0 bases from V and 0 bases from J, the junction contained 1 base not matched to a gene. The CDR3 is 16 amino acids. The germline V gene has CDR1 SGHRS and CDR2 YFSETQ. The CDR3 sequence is CASSLGGQGSGNTIYF. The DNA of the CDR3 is TGCGCCAGCAGCTTGGGGGGACAGGGCTCTGGAAACACCATATATTTT.

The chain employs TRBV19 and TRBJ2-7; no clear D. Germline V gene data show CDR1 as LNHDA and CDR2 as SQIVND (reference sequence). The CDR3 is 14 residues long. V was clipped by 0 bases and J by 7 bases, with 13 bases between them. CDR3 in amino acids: CASSIEDRPGEQYF. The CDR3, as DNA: TGTGCCAGTAGTATAGAAGATCGGCCGGGTGAGCAGTACTTC.